The present T cell receptor (beta chain) was sequenced within a study of cytomegalovirus exposure and HLA in healthy donors (dated by TCRdb to about 2017). Looking at the study overall: An earlier analysis of several hundred of the donors reported 250 to 350 Gb of sequence data and roughly 120 million unique TCR beta sequences obtained from about 180 million T cells. Among around 400 genotyped donors of the cohort, an average of around 250,000 unique TCR beta nucleotide sequences was sequenced per donor, of which about 20% were non-productive. All discovery cohort repertoires had been generated on a single sequencing platform. The study combined high-throughput TCR immunosequencing, statistical association of individual TCRs with disease status, and machine learning to predict cytomegalovirus infection status. The study was designed to test whether signatures of past pathogen exposure could be identified by cataloging public T cell receptors. An early release covering 550 to 700 HLA-typed donors comprised approximately 300 gigabases of sequencing data and approximately 85 million unique TCR sequences. The study profiled the T cell repertoires of about 720 subjects by immunosequencing and related them to cytomegalovirus serostatus. The number of donors typed differed by locus, with 629-630 for A, B, C, DRB1 and DQB1, more than 500 for DQA1, under 610 for DPA1, and around 430 for DPB1. A separate validation cohort of over 95 different subjects was used in addition to the 666-subject first cohort. A later genetic analysis used genome-wide SNP genotypes for about 65% of the roughly 700 donors, treating that subset as a discovery cohort. Roughly five DR-DQ haplotypes were handled as single units for association and clustering, since linkage in the cohort was strong. In an earlier analysis of a few hundred of the donors, high-throughput TCR beta sequencing was used to judge whether each TCR beta V gene segment behaved as functional or pseudogenic. HLA typing included class I and class II loci at four-digit resolution. In the later analysis, no new phenotypic data were used to find candidate immune exposures; instead, reliance was placed on TCR beta sequences and their occurrence across donors. Donor age, sex, ethnicity and CMV serostatus were compiled together with the repertoire data. Of the roughly 400 genotyped donors, 70% to 90% were placed in the genetic ancestry cluster associated with self-reported Caucasian donors. To study patterns of TCR occurrence, a later analysis re-analyzed previously published TCR beta repertoires from 666 donors and added high-resolution HLA genotyping.

Beyond this particular receptor, the publication reports: The authors suggested that the approach could potentially be extended to other disease states and immunological phenotypes. HLA typing was unavailable for some donors at each locus, so association tests used only the typed subset. Compared with equally common non-associated chains, HLA-associated TCR beta chains in a later analysis were more clonally expanded and had lower generation probabilities. The study listed 170 or so TCR beta chains as associated with cytomegalovirus. A later analysis found that TCR association rates varied across HLA loci, with DRB1 alleles showing the most associated TCRs and HLA-C alleles the fewest. In an earlier analysis of a few hundred of the donors, most TCR beta V segments were observed in productive rearrangements about 87% or about 30% of the time, broadly matching IMGT annotations. Strong co-occurrence of HLA alleles, especially DR and DQ, made assigning TCR associations to individual alleles difficult. A later analysis associated around 16,000 TCR beta sequences with specific HLA alleles at a false discovery rate of 0.05. Several of the top co-occurrence clusters appeared to be linked to parvovirus B19, influenza, CMV and Epstein-Barr virus, according to a later analysis. A later analysis found that most CMV-associated TCR beta chains appeared HLA-restricted, with HLA associations seemingly driven largely by CMV exposure. Correlated functional status among segregating V segments might reflect linkage disequilibrium, but an unknown experimental factor could not be ruled out. Three of the identified cytomegalovirus-associated TCR beta chains were confirmed in vitro to be specific for cytomegalovirus antigens. Cytomegalovirus status was reported to be diagnosed by the classifier with high specificity and sensitivity in both the original and validation cohorts. Sequencing depth was assumed to be roughly uniform across donors in the presence/absence analyses, though that assumption may not hold. Only TCR beta chains were sequenced in this cohort, and the absence of alpha or paired-chain data limited detectable features. For the cohort, immune exposure information was limited to CMV serostatus. Compared with the roughly 670-donor mean, donors in an Asian-associated ancestry cluster had fewer N-insertions in productive TCRs, according to a later genetic analysis. Most TCR sequences were observed very rarely across donors, whereas some public TCRs were present in many individuals. A further reported finding was that TCR beta sequences accurately predicted the HLA-A and HLA-B alleles for most subjects in the first cohort. The earlier analysis of fewer than 750 of the donors excluded approximately 17 rarely observed V segments, including chromosome 9 orphons, because counts were too low. An association between a missense DCLRE1C variant and V-gene and J-gene trimming of TCR beta chains was found in a later genetic analysis and replicated in an independent cohort. A cluster of highly shared sequence variants was judged likely to represent a technical artifact of the sequencing pipeline. The 87-base-pair reads could not distinguish some IMGT-functional V segments, including TRBV6-2 and TRBV6-3, so those segments were excluded.

The library was obtained by the immunoSEQ multiplex PCR assay. For the multiplex PCR, a mixture combining 60 forward primers for TCR Vbeta segments and 13 reverse primers for TCR Jbeta segments was used. Amplification of the CDR3 region of rearranged TCR beta genes was performed with a multiplex PCR assay on genomic DNA. On the Illumina HiSeq System, the amplified TCR beta libraries were sequenced as 87-base-pair reads. The paper's data handling went like this. Across the 500 to 700 repertoires, a later analysis counted 80 million or so unique TCR beta chains, roughly 11 million of which were shared by at least two donors. A nearest-neighbor algorithm error-corrected the raw reads and collapsed the reads into unique sequences, merging closely related sequences to remove PCR and sequencing errors. Alignment of CDR3 sequences to IMGT reference sequences was used to assign V, D and J gene segments. For a sequence to be retained, a match of at least six nucleotides to both a V gene segment and a J gene segment was required. A rearrangement was called productive if the CDR3 had no stop codons and remained in frame with V and J, and every other rearrangement was called non-productive. CDR3 was defined by IMGT convention, running from the second conserved V-encoded cysteine to the conserved J-encoded phenylalanine. The earlier analysis of about 590 of the donors excluded sequences that lacked an unambiguous match to a single V gene segment. In an earlier analysis of approximately 610 of the donors, V segments were called functional above 56.7% productive rearrangements and were called segregating when the between-donor standard deviation exceeded 5%. A statistical classification framework was developed to diagnose cytomegalovirus status using the catalog of TCR beta chain sequences. In a later analysis, V and J genes were assigned by comparing TCR nucleotide sequences against IMGT/GENE-DB human TR gene sequences. A later analysis assigned CDR3 sequences and most-parsimonious VDJ recombination scenarios with the TCRdist pipeline. In a later analysis, each TCR beta chain was defined by its CDR3 amino acid sequence together with its V-gene family, and reads lacking a unique V-gene family were excluded. In a later analysis, approximately 640 highly shared, low-generation-probability nucleotide sequences were removed to address suspected cross-contamination and a sequencing artifact. A later analysis calculated a clonal expansion index for each public chain from normalized within-repertoire ranks of inferred template counts. Generation probabilities in a later analysis came from a VDJ recombination model fitted to out-of-frame rearrangements, and those results were checked against IGoR. In a later analysis, hypergeometric tests were used to score TCR-TCR, TCR-HLA and TCR-CMV co-occurrence, with a repertoire-size bias correction applied to TCR pairs. In a later analysis, false discovery rates were estimated by permuting HLA or CMV assignments 20 times. In a later analysis, co-occurring TCRs were grouped using DBSCAN, and TCRdist sequence similarity was added for clustering within HLA-allele-positive subsets. Repertoires with fewer than 30,000 or more than 120,000 public chains were left out of co-occurrence clustering, as were about five repertoires with anomalous nucleotide sharing. TCRdb limited this immuneACCESS table to in-frame rearrangements with V and J called. A share of clones is missing; checked studies link under half to unresolved V genes, and the rest is unexplained. The DNA was the basis for D and trimming; V, J and clone size are from that table. Across this sample there are some 130,000 clones, with 65% to 80% seen only once. Around 3.2% of the sample rests with the top ten.

This clone showed up just once. Its antigen is not yet known. Per-base qualities were not stored, and no clone one base away is much larger. The cohort comprised fewer than 750 healthy bone marrow donors. Cohort members were all nominally healthy when sampled, although unrecorded immune exposures were likely present. The donor was CMV seronegative and belonged to the group of over 300 seronegative cohort members. Each donor provided a peripheral blood sample, and peripheral blood mononuclear cells were used for TCR beta sequencing. Genomic DNA was extracted from the blood cell samples with the Qiagen DNeasy Blood Extraction Kit. Between the V and J ends, shortened by 2 bases and 3 bases respectively, the junction contains 14 bases. CDR1 and CDR2 were assigned from the germline V gene (reference sequence) as GTSNPN and SVGIG. From the cysteine through the phenylalanine, the CDR3 covers 14 amino acids. Solely the CDR3 DNA is kept, with 42 bases framed from the first base.

The chain couples TRBV30 to TRBJ2-7, and perhaps TRBD1 as D gene, on 6 matching bases. The clonotype originates from a man between 40 and 49 years old in good health and CMV-seronegative. What was sequenced was PBMCs. The nucleotide sequence is given as TGTGCCTGGAGTAAGGACAGTGAGGGCTACGAGCAGTACTTC. Translated, it gives CAWSKDSEGYEQYF. Full variable domain (CDR3 extended with the reference TRBV30 and TRBJ2-7 proteins): SQTIHQWPATLVQPVGSPLSLECTVEGTSNPNLYWYRQAAGRGLQLLFYSVGIGQISSEVPQNLSASRPQDRQFILSSKKLLLSDSGFYLCAWSKDSEGYEQYFGPGTRLTVT.